These 23 T cell receptor beta chains share one sample of origin, sequenced in a study of blood T cell repertoires in COVID-19. The method was immunoSEQ multiplex PCR; TCRdb's version includes in-frame clones alone and lacks a portion of them. The sample consists of about 380,000 clones, 85% to 90% of them appearing once. The sequenced sample consisted of PBMCs or T cells enriched from blood (not recorded which). These receptors were obtained from a woman between 18 and 30 years old who had recovered from COVID-19.

The rearrangement joins TRBV2 to TRBJ2-2, with D tentatively TRBD1 (5 bases). The CDR3 loop spans 13 amino acids. V was trimmed by 10 bases and J by 2 bases, leaving 11 bases between them. CDR1 and CDR2 from the germline V gene are SNHLY and FYNNEI. CDR3 sequence (DNA): TGTGCCACCGGACACGGCAACACCGGGGAGCTGTTTTTT. This gives the protein CATGHGNTGELFF.

This clone was found once. J is TRBJ2-6 and V is TRBV3-1 (or the pseudogene TRBV3-2); D possibly corresponds to TRBD1 (6 bases). There are 15 residues in the CDR3. The V end lost 4 bases, the J end lost 0 bases, and 7 bases lay between the germline ends. Germline loops: CDR1 LGHDT, CDR2 YNNKEL (reference sequence). The DNA for the CDR3 is TGTGCCAGCAGCCTACAGGGCTCTGGGGCCAACGTCCTGACTTTC. Its protein product is CASSLQGSGANVLTF.

The chain combines TRBV7-9 with TRBJ2-3; 10 bases match TRBD2. The CDR3 is 15 residues long. Germline V lookup: CDR1 SEHNR, CDR2 FQNEAQ (reference sequence). V lost 5 bases and J lost 5; bases outside the gene matches: 7. The CDR3 here is CASSGSGGARDTQYF. The CDR3 DNA reads TGTGCCAGCAGCGGGAGCGGGGGGGCTCGAGATACGCAGTATTTT.

This chain joins TRBV5-1 and TRBJ2-1, with TRBD1 matching over 7 bases. This CDR3 region has 14 residues. Germline CDR1 and CDR2: SGHRS and YFSETQ. The V gene end was trimmed by 5 bases and the J gene end by 10 bases; junction bases not matched to a gene: 12. The CDR3 region is CASSYPTGDPEQFF. In DNA form, the CDR3 reads TGCGCCAGCAGTTACCCCACAGGGGACCCCGAGCAGTTCTTC.

The rearrangement uses TRBV25-1 and TRBJ1-2, with unresolved D. V lost 3 bases and J lost 9, with 8 bases in between. Germline V gene sequence: CDR1 MGHDK, CDR2 SYGVNS. There are 11 residues in the CDR3. DNA for the CDR3: TGTGCCAGCAGTGATCCGAGAAGCTACACCTTC. Amino acid sequence: CASSDPRSYTF.

The rearrangement joins TRBV19 to TRBJ2-7; 7 nucleotides line up with TRBD1. The CDR3 contains 15 residues. Germline V gives CDR1 LNHDA, CDR2 SQIVND (reference sequence). V shed 5 bases and J 4 bases; nucleotides not matched to a gene: 11. CDR3 sequence (DNA): TGTGCCAGTAGTGCCACAGGGGACGGCGCGTACGAGCAGTACTTC. Protein sequence: CASSATGDGAYEQYF.

The chain uses TRBV20-1 and TRBJ1-2, with no clear D. V shed 7 bases and J shed 8 bases, with 14 bases lying between them. The CDR3 extends over 11 amino acids. Germline CDR1 DFQATT, CDR2 SNEGSKA (reference sequence). CDR3 sequence: CSGAGGGGYTF. Here the CDR3 DNA reads TGCAGTGGGGCCGGTGGAGGGGGCTACACCTTC.

The chain recombines TRBV29-1 with TRBJ1-2, with D possibly being TRBD1 (5 bases). Germline values: CDR1 SQVTM, CDR2 ANQGSEA. V was clipped by 6 bases and J by 8 bases, with 19 bases between them. CDR3 size: 13 residues. The CDR3 DNA sequence: TGCAGCGTCAAGCCGGTGGGGGGGTACGGCTACACCTTC. Translated, it gives CSVKPVGGYGYTF.

The chain recombines TRBV3-1 (or the pseudogene TRBV3-2) with TRBJ2-7, with D perhaps matching TRBD2 (5 bases). V lost 2 bases and J 1 base, leaving 9 bases between the germline ends. Germline assignment: CDR1 LGHDT and CDR2 YNNKEL (reference sequence). The CDR3 length is 14 residues. The CDR3 loop is CASSQYSASYEQYF. The DNA of the CDR3 is TGTGCCAGCAGCCAATATAGCGCTTCCTACGAGCAGTACTTC.

In its sample, this clone was seen once. The chain couples TRBV5-6 to TRBJ2-5; possibly TRBD1 for D (6 bases). The CDR3 contains 15 residues. Germline loops: CDR1 SGHDT, CDR2 YYEEEE. The V end was cut by 7 bases, the J end by 5 bases, with 21 bases between. CDR3 nucleotides: TGTGCCAGCGGACCGAGCGACAGGTTAATCGAGACCCAGTACTTC. This gives the protein CASGPSDRLIETQYF. The full variable domain, its missing parts supplied by reference TRBV5-6 and TRBJ2-5, is DAGVTQSPTHLIKTRGQQVTLRCSPKSGHDTVSWYQQALGQGPQFIFQYYEEEERQRGNFPDRFSGHQFPNYSSELNVNALLLGDSALYLCASGPSDRLIETQYFGPGTRLLVL.

This rearrangement joins TRBV6-5 to TRBJ2-2; 7 bases fit TRBD1. The germline gives CDR1 MNHEY, CDR2 SVGAGI. The CDR3 spans 14 residues. The V and J ends lost 7 bases and 2 bases, in that order; junction bases with no gene match: 4. The CDR3 protein is CASNRGINTGELFF. In DNA form, the CDR3 reads TGTGCCAGCAACAGGGGAATCAACACCGGGGAGCTGTTTTTT.

This clone has a handful of counts. The rearrangement links TRBV19 to TRBJ1-2, with a possible D match to TRBD1 (5 bases). V was pared by 5 bases and J by 2 bases, with 9 bases between. Germline lookup yields CDR1 LNHDA and CDR2 SQIVND (reference sequence). CDR3 length: 13 residues. This CDR3 is CASSFDRNYGYTF. In nucleotides, the CDR3 is TGTGCCAGTAGTTTTGACAGAAACTATGGCTACACCTTC.

The chain has TRBV12-3 or TRBV12-4 and TRBJ2-7, with 8 bases identical to TRBD1. This CDR3 region has 13 residues. Losses at the gene ends were 2 bases for V and 3 bases for J; bases not matched to a gene: 0. The CDR3 protein is CASSLTGGYEQYF. The CDR3 nucleotides are TGTGCCAGCAGTTTAACAGGGGGCTACGAGCAGTACTTC.

The chain uses TRBV30 and TRBJ2-7, with 7 bases that match TRBD1. Per germline, CDR1 GTSNPN and CDR2 SVGIG (reference sequence). The CDR3 contains 13 residues. Losses at the gene ends were 1 base for V and 9 bases for J; bases not matched to a gene: 9. This chain's CDR3 is CAWSATTGIGQYF. DNA for the CDR3: TGTGCCTGGAGTGCAACGACAGGGATCGGGCAGTACTTC.

The gene calls are TRBV28 and TRBJ2-1; possible D gene TRBD2, 5 bases. The CDR3 sequence is 16 residues long. Germline V gives CDR1 MDHEN, CDR2 SYDVKM. Trimming shortened V by 5 bases and J by 2 bases, and 16 bases separated the two germline ends. The CDR3 loop is CASSPPSRLPYNEQFF. CDR3 DNA sequence: TGTGCCAGCAGTCCCCCTAGCCGACTCCCCTACAATGAGCAGTTCTTC.

The chain couples TRBV7-2 to TRBJ1-2; the D gene is possibly TRBD1 (5 bases). This CDR3 region has 14 residues. The V gene lost 1 base and the J gene lost 0 bases, with 6 bases spanning the gap. In germline, CDR1 is SGHTA, CDR2 FQGNSA. DNA for the CDR3: TGTGCCAGCAGCTTAGTAGGGGCTAACTATGGCTACACCTTC. Its translation: CASSLVGANYGYTF.

The V gene is TRBV12-3 or TRBV12-4, the J gene TRBJ1-2, with 7 bases that match TRBD1. Unmatched junction bases numbered 3, after V lost 3 bases and J lost 8 bases. This CDR3 has 12 amino acids. The CDR3 loop reads CASSFGTDGYTF. CDR3 sequence (DNA): TGTGCCAGCAGTTTTGGGACAGACGGCTACACCTTC.

The DNA of the CDR3 is TGCGCCAGCAGCCAAGATGGGACAAGGGCGTACGAGCAGTACTTC. It translates to CASSQDGTRAYEQYF. The rearrangement uses TRBV4-1 and TRBJ2-7; TRBD1 is a possible D gene (6 bases). Deletions cut 0 bases from V and 4 bases from J, with 13 bases between. In germline, CDR1 is MGHRA, CDR2 YSYEKL. The CDR3 spans 15 residues.

The chain couples TRBV6-6 to TRBJ2-7; tentative D call: TRBD1 (6 bases). CDR1 is MNHNY, CDR2 SVGAGI, per germline (reference sequence). This CDR3 spans 15 amino acids. The V gene lost 2 bases and the J gene lost 2 bases, with 13 bases spanning the gap. CDR3 sequence: CASSYAGTPTYEQYF. CDR3 sequence (DNA): TGTGCCAGCAGTTACGCCGGGACACCAACCTACGAGCAGTACTTC.

This chain joins TRBV5-1 and TRBJ2-2; 8 bases agree with TRBD2. The J segment lost 2 bases and the V segment lost 3 bases, leaving 9 bases of the junction unmatched. Germline CDR1 is SGHRS and CDR2 is YFSETQ. The CDR3 totals 17 residues. CDR3 nucleotide sequence: TGCGCCAGCAGCTCATCCGGGGGGGAAATAAACACCGGGGAGCTGTTTTTT. Its protein is CASSSSGGEINTGELFF.

J is TRBJ2-1 and V is TRBV6-5, with D perhaps matching TRBD2 (6 bases). The length of the CDR3 is 14 residues. Per the germline V gene, CDR1 is MNHEY and CDR2 is SVGAGI. Trimming pared 3 bases from V and 8 bases from J, leaving 14 bases between. The CDR3 protein is CASSYRLGEDEQFF. CDR3 nucleotide sequence: TGTGCCAGCAGTTATAGGCTGGGGGAGGATGAGCAGTTCTTC.

This chain uses TRBV7-2 with TRBJ2-1, with 7 bases aligning to TRBD2. CDR1 is SGHTA and CDR2 is FQGNSA in the germline V gene. With 3 bases clipped from V and 5 bases from J, the junction kept 4 bases outside the gene matches. CDR3 length equals 14 residues. DNA of the CDR3: TGTGCCAGCAGCTTCGAGCGGGGCAACAATGAGCAGTTCTTC. Residues: CASSFERGNNEQFF.

Notes on this clone: Other DNA sequences in this specimen translate into the identical CDR3. This chain uses TRBV3-1 (or the pseudogene TRBV3-2) with TRBJ1-1; D is possibly TRBD1 (6 bases). The V end lost 1 base, the J end lost 4 bases, and 7 bases lay between the germline ends. Germline assignment: CDR1 LGHDT and CDR2 YNNKEL (reference sequence). This CDR3 is built from 13 residues. The CDR3 bases are TGTGCCAGCAGCCAAGGAGGGGGCACTGAAGCTTTCTTT. It codes for CASSQGGGTEAFF.